The 27 T cell receptor beta chains in this list originate from one sample, sequenced in a study of cytomegalovirus exposure and HLA in healthy donors. Sequencing used immunoSEQ multiplex PCR; TCRdb keeps in-frame clones, though not all of them. The data show 100,000 to 150,000 clones, with 95% to 97% seen just once and about 1.8% held by the top ten. The sequenced sample consisted of PBMCs. Source of these receptors: a man in his late teens or twenties in good health and CMV-seronegative.

The chain recombines TRBV7-6 with TRBJ2-1; 13 nucleotides match TRBD2. The CDR3 contains 21 residues. Per germline, CDR1 SGHVS and CDR2 FNYEAQ. J was trimmed by 7 bases and V by 3 bases; bases with no gene match: 21. The CDR3 DNA follows: TGTGCCAGCAGCTTTTTACCTCTCGGGACTAGCGGGGAGAGGGGAATTAATGAGCAGTTCTTC. Its protein is CASSFLPLGTSGERGINEQFF. The whole variable domain, remainder taken from reference TRBV7-6 and TRBJ2-1, is GAGVSQSPRYKVTKRGQDVALRCDPISGHVSLYWYRQALGQGPEFLTYFNYEAQQDKSGLPNDRFSAERPEGSISTLTIQRTEQRDSAMYRCASSFLPLGTSGERGINEQFFGPGTRLTVL.

For this clone: The sample carries other DNA sequences with the same CDR3. The chain employs TRBV7-2 and TRBJ2-1, with D unresolved. Trimming cost V 2 bases and J 4 bases, with 9 bases left between them. This CDR3 is 14 amino acids long. Germline loops: CDR1 SGHTA, CDR2 FQGNSA. The CDR3 coding sequence is TGTGCCAGCAGCTTATCGTCCTCGTACAATGAGCAGTTCTTC. It codes for CASSLSSSYNEQFF.

The chain carries TRBV5-4 and TRBJ2-7; TRBD2 matches at 10 bases. The CDR3 is made up of 15 amino acids. V was pared by 4 bases and J by 0 bases, with 4 bases of the junction left unmatched. CDR1 is SGHNT and CDR2 is YYREEE in the germline V gene (reference sequence). In DNA form, the CDR3 reads TGTGCCAGCAGCCGAAGCGGGAGGGACTCCTACGAGCAGTACTTC. Protein sequence: CASSRSGRDSYEQYF.

The V and J genes are TRBV6-5 and TRBJ2-7, with D perhaps TRBD2 (5 bases). Between the trimmed V and J ends, which lost 7 bases and 0 bases, there was a span of 16 bases. CDR3 size: 15 residues. Germline V lookup: CDR1 MNHEY, CDR2 SVGAGI. CDR3 sequence (DNA): TGTGCCAGCATCTTTAAACCGGGGAGCTCCTACGAGCAGTACTTC. It is translated as CASIFKPGSSYEQYF.

The chain combines TRBV6-1 with TRBJ1-5; D gene ambiguous. Germline V gene data show CDR1 as MNHNS and CDR2 as SASEGT. CDR3 length: 14 amino acids. V was pared by 3 bases and J by 3 bases, with 9 bases between. The CDR3, as DNA: TGTGCCAGCAGTGAGTGGCAGAACAATCAGCCCCAGCATTTT. Its translation: CASSEWQNNQPQHF.

The J gene is TRBJ2-2, the V gene TRBV19; 10 bases align to TRBD2. Germline-derived CDR1 and CDR2 are LNHDA and SQIVND (reference sequence). The CDR3 contains 14 residues. The junction had 2 bases not matched to a gene; V was cut back by 5 bases and J by 5 bases. The CDR3 DNA follows: TGTGCCAGTAGTGGAGCGGGAGGGACCGGGGAGCTGTTTTTT. Translating gives CASSGAGGTGELFF.

This chain uses TRBV19 with TRBJ2-1, with D tentatively TRBD2 (5 bases). The V end was cut by 5 bases, the J end by 4 bases, with 18 bases between. Germline CDR1 reads LNHDA; CDR2 reads SQIVND (reference sequence). The CDR3 loop spans 16 amino acids. For the CDR3, the DNA is TGTGCCAGTAGTCTCCCCCTAGCTGGGCTATACAATGAGCAGTTCTTC. Its translation is CASSLPLAGLYNEQFF.

The chain links TRBV11-3 to TRBJ1-2, with D unclear. Germline lookup yields CDR1 SGHNT and CDR2 YENEEA. Between the trimmed V and J ends, which lost 1 base and 7 bases, there was a span of 13 bases. This CDR3 region has 14 residues. Here the CDR3 reads CASSLGVTSGGYTF. For the CDR3, the DNA is TGTGCCAGCAGCTTAGGCGTTACGTCTGGTGGCTACACCTTC.

The J gene is TRBJ2-2, the V gene TRBV9; the D is unclear. With 4 bases removed from V and 4 bases from J, the gap between germline ends came to 5 bases. Germline lookup yields CDR1 SGDLS and CDR2 YYNGEE. This CDR3 is 12 amino acids long. The CDR3 DNA reads TGTGCCAGCAGCTCCTTCACCGGGGAGCTGTTTTTT. This gives the protein CASSSFTGELFF.

This chain uses TRBV19 with TRBJ2-3; 9 positions agree with TRBD1. V dropped 4 bases and J dropped 3; count of bases not matched to a gene: 8. The germline gives CDR1 LNHDA, CDR2 SQIVND (reference sequence). There are 16 residues in the CDR3. Written as DNA, the CDR3 is TGTGCCAGTAGTACCGCGACAGGGGGGTTGACAGATACGCAGTATTTT. Encoded protein: CASSTATGGLTDTQYF.

The rearrangement uses TRBV10-3 and TRBJ2-3; D might be TRBD1 (6 bases). With 3 bases removed from V and 2 bases from J, the gap between germline ends came to 18 bases. The CDR3 extends over 17 amino acids. From germline, CDR1 is ENHRY and CDR2 SYGVKD. This CDR3 is CAISDLRTEPTTDTQYF. CDR3 bases: TGTGCCATCAGTGACCTGAGGACAGAACCGACCACAGATACGCAGTATTTT.

This chain links TRBV5-6 with TRBJ2-1; possibly TRBD1 for D (5 bases). Between the trimmed V and J ends, which lost 3 bases and 0 bases, there was a span of 10 bases. The V gene's germline CDR1 is SGHDT and CDR2 YYEEEE. This CDR3 has 15 residues. CDR3 sequence reads: CASSYDSSSYNEQFF. In DNA, the CDR3 is TGTGCCAGCAGCTACGACAGCTCCTCCTACAATGAGCAGTTCTTC.

The rearrangement joins TRBV28 to TRBJ1-2; TRBD1 matches 9 bases. J was trimmed by 4 bases and V by 6 bases; bases with no gene match: 9. The CDR3 has 15 residues. Germline V gene lookup returns CDR1 MDHEN and CDR2 SYDVKM. The CDR3 reads CASSLVGQGAYGYTF. The CDR3 coding sequence is TGTGCCAGCAGCCTGGTGGGACAGGGAGCCTATGGCTACACCTTC.

This chain links TRBV4-2 with TRBJ1-3; the match to TRBD1 covers 7 bases. The CDR3 covers 17 residues. Trimming took 4 bases from V and 2 from J; bases not matched to a gene: 11. Germline-derived CDR1 and CDR2 are LGHNA and YNFKEQ. The CDR3 DNA is TGTGCCAGCAGCCTGGGTACAGGGGACGATACTGGAAACACCATATATTTT. This encodes CASSLGTGDDTGNTIYF.

V and J are TRBV7-9 and TRBJ2-7; the match to TRBD2 covers 9 bases. Germline-derived CDR1 and CDR2 are SEHNR and FQNEAQ (reference sequence). This CDR3 is 14 amino acids long. J was trimmed by 5 bases and V by 3 bases; bases with no gene match: 5. The CDR3 is CASSFIAGEHEQYF. DNA of the CDR3: TGTGCCAGCAGCTTCATAGCGGGAGAGCACGAGCAGTACTTC.

With regard to this clone: Other DNA sequences in the sample encode the same CDR3. The J gene is TRBJ1-2, the V gene TRBV28, with TRBD1 identical over 9 bases. The CDR3 covers 12 residues. Germline V gives CDR1 MDHEN, CDR2 SYDVKM. J lost 5 bases, V lost 6 bases, and 1 base had no gene match. Here the CDR3 reads CASRTGGYGYTF. For the CDR3, the DNA is TGTGCCAGCAGGACAGGGGGATATGGCTACACCTTC.

The gene calls are TRBV4-2 and TRBJ2-4; perhaps TRBD1 as D (6 bases). The CDR3 has 16 amino acids. Trimming pared 0 bases from V and 7 bases from J, leaving 16 bases between. Germline V lookup: CDR1 LGHNA, CDR2 YNFKEQ. CDR3 in DNA: TGTGCCAGCAGCCAAGATGCTCCCTCGAGGGGGAACATTCAGTACTTC. It translates to CASSQDAPSRGNIQYF.

V gene TRBV19 combines with J gene TRBJ2-3; maybe TRBD2 (5 bases). Germline CDR1 is LNHDA and CDR2 is SQIVND (reference sequence). V lost 5 bases to trimming and J lost 4 bases, with 16 bases between them. The CDR3 length is 15 residues. CDR3 nucleotides: TGTGCCAGTAGTGTCCGGACGGGAAATCCAGATACGCAGTATTTT. Amino acid sequence: CASSVRTGNPDTQYF.

Here the CDR3 DNA reads TGTGCCAGCCGGCCGGTGGGAGGGAAATTCTACGAGCAGTACTTC. Its translation is CASRPVGGKFYEQYF. The chain recombines TRBV28 with TRBJ2-7; 7 bases are shared with TRBD2. The germline V gene has CDR1 MDHEN and CDR2 SYDVKM. The CDR3 length is 15 residues. V lost 8 bases and J lost 3; bases outside the gene matches: 13.

The chain joins TRBV5-1 to TRBJ2-1, with D possibly TRBD1 on 6 matching bases. CDR1 and CDR2 from the germline V gene are SGHRS and YFSETQ. The V gene lost 4 bases and the J gene lost 4 bases, with 12 bases spanning the gap. The length of the CDR3 is 14 residues. Here the CDR3 reads CASSPLQGYNEQFF. CDR3 in DNA: TGCGCCAGCAGCCCGTTACAGGGATACAATGAGCAGTTCTTC.

The V gene is TRBV6-1, the J gene TRBJ1-5; 8 bases match TRBD1. From germline, CDR1 is MNHNS and CDR2 SASEGT. With 6 bases clipped from V and 3 bases from J, the junction kept 7 bases outside the gene matches. CDR3 length: 15 amino acids. Here the CDR3 reads CASRTTGALNQPQHF. CDR3 nucleotide sequence: TGTGCCAGCAGGACGACAGGGGCGCTCAATCAGCCCCAGCATTTT.

This clone has only one observation. This chain connects TRBV28 to TRBJ2-7, with D tentatively TRBD1 (5 bases). This CDR3 has 14 residues. The germline V gene encodes CDR1 MDHEN and CDR2 SYDVKM. V was pared by 2 bases and J by 7 bases, with 15 bases between. CDR3 in amino acids: CASSLSQGFGEQYF. In DNA, the CDR3 is TGTGCCAGCAGTTTAAGCCAGGGTTTCGGGGAGCAGTACTTC.

The chain has TRBV5-1 and TRBJ2-1; 11 bases are a match to TRBD2. The CDR3 loop spans 16 amino acids. CDR1 is SGHRS and CDR2 is YFSETQ in the germline V gene. V was pared by 0 bases and J by 8 bases, with 7 bases of the junction left unmatched. CDR3 loop: CASSLALAGEWHEQFF. The CDR3 nucleotides read TGCGCCAGCAGCTTGGCACTAGCGGGAGAGTGGCATGAGCAGTTCTTC.

The chain has TRBV7-9 and TRBJ2-3; TRBD2 agrees at 8 bases. Losses at the gene ends were 10 bases for V and 1 base for J; bases not matched to a gene: 19. The CDR3 sequence is 18 residues long. Germline V lookup: CDR1 SEHNR, CDR2 FQNEAQ (reference sequence). The CDR3 nucleotides read TGTGCCACCCCACCCTTGGCGGGAGGTTTCACTGGCACAGATACGCAGTATTTT. Residues: CATPPLAGGFTGTDTQYF.

The J gene is TRBJ2-4, the V gene TRBV9, with 9 bases identical to TRBD2. CDR1 is SGDLS, CDR2 YYNGEE, per germline. Trimming removed 3 bases from V and 5 bases from J; junction bases left unmatched: 3. The CDR3 is made up of 14 amino acids. This CDR3 is CASSETSGQNIQYF. In nucleotides, the CDR3 is TGTGCCAGCAGCGAGACTAGCGGTCAAAACATTCAGTACTTC. Looking up the rest from reference TRBV9 and TRBJ2-4 gives the full variable domain: DSGVTQTPKHLITATGQRVTLRCSPRSGDLSVYWYQQSLDQGLQFLIQYYNGEERAKGNILERFSAQQFPDLHSELNLSSLELGDSALYFCASSETSGQNIQYFGAGTRLSVL.

The V gene is TRBV18, the J gene TRBJ1-4; 10 positions agree with TRBD1. After removal of 3 bases from V and 5 bases from J, the junction contained 0 bases not matched to a gene. This CDR3 spans 14 amino acids. Germline V lookup: CDR1 KGHSH, CDR2 LQKENI. The CDR3 protein is CASSPGQGNEKLFF. CDR3 DNA sequence: TGTGCCAGCTCACCGGGACAGGGGAATGAAAAACTGTTTTTT.

This clone was observed once. The V gene is TRBV5-4, the J gene TRBJ1-1, with D maybe TRBD1 (6 bases). The CDR3 has 15 amino acids. V gave up 7 bases and J gave up 1 base, with 17 bases separating them. CDR1 and CDR2 (germline): SGHNT, YYREEE (reference sequence). The CDR3 reads CASFRTRQANTEAFF. In DNA form, the CDR3 reads TGTGCCAGCTTCAGGACCAGACAGGCGAACACTGAAGCTTTCTTT.